This TCR beta chain emerged from a study of T cells after yellow fever vaccination. Study-wide results and caveats: FACS-sorted repertoires could contain abundant clonotypes contaminating from the bulk population. The secondary response was weaker, and its peak arrived faster, on day 5 versus 15. Detected again after the booster were most primary-vaccination clones, at 95% to 98% CD4 and about 90% CD8.

A process of 5'RACE template switching, which added a universal primer site and UMIs, was used to make TCR cDNA. TCRdb re-called the 5' RACE reads with MiXCR, one entry per CDR3 protein. The repertoire holds some 220,000 distinct CDR3 sequences, with roughly 3.3% as singletons. The CDR3 extends over 14 amino acids. Trimming pared 0 bases from V and 8 bases from J, leaving 13 bases between. Germline CDR1 and CDR2: LGHNA and YSLEER. This clonotype was seen only a few times. Antigen unknown. The receptor was isolated from a young man who received the YFV17D yellow fever vaccine. The rearrangement uses TRBV4-3 and TRBJ1-1; D may be TRBD1 (5 bases). Source: CD4+ T cells sorted from PBMCs, taken 10 days after the yellow fever booster vaccination. Written as DNA, the CDR3 is TGCGCCAGCAGCCAAGAGGCAGGGATGGGGGAAGCTTTCTTT. Protein product: CASSQEAGMGEAFF.